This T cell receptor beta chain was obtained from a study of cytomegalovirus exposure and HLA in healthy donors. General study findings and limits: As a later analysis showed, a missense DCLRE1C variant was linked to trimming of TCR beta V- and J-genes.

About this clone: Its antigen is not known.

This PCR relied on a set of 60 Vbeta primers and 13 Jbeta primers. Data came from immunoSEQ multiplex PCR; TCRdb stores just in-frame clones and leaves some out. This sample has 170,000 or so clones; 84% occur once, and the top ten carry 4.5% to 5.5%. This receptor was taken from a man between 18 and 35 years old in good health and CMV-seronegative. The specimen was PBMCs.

The CDR3: CATSRGGQRSSYEQYF. The CDR3 DNA reads as TGTGCCACCAGCAGGGGGGGACAGAGAAGCTCCTACGAGCAGTACTTC. The V call is TRBV15, the J call TRBJ2-5; D is perhaps TRBD1 (7 bases). TRBJ2-7 explains the end of the DNA better; the J call may be wrong. In germline, CDR1 is LNHNV, CDR2 YYDKDF (reference sequence). The CDR3 covers 16 residues.